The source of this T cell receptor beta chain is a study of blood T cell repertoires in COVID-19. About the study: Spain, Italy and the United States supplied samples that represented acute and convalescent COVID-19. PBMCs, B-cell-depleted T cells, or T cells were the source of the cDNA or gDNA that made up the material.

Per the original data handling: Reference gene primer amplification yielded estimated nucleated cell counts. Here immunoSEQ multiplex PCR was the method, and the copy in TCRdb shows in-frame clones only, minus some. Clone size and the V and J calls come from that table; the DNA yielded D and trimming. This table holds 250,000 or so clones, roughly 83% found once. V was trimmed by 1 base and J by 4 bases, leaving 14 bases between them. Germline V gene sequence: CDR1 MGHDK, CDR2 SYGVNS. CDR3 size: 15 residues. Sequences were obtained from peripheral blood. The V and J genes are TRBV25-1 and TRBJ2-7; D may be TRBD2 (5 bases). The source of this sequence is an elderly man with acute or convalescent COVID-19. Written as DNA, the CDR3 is TGTGCCAGCAGTGAATCAGGCACTAGAGGGTACGAGCAGTACTTC. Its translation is CASSESGTRGYEQYF.